This T cell receptor beta chain was profiled in a study of a mutant IDH1 vaccine in newly diagnosed glioma. About the research overall: Treated patients were approximately 62% male, around 40% female, mean age around 40 years. Standard pretreatment was either radiotherapy, temozolomide, or, for most, radiochemotherapy with temozolomide. Study-level results: Seemingly, pseudoprogression had no relation to changes in the top peripheral T cell clonotypes. There were vaccine-induced immune responses in roughly 93% of the patients.

The time point: baseline, week 1 (first vaccination visit). Noted treatment: pre-vaccination baseline after standard-of-care therapy. The assay was immunoSEQ multiplex PCR, and TCRdb's table has in-frame clones only and misses some. The data contain nearly 70,000 clones, 60% to 85% of them singletons. Remarks on this clone: Its antigen is currently unknown.

V was clipped by 2 bases and J by 3 bases, with 19 bases between them. CDR3 size: 17 residues. Germline V lookup: CDR1 SNHLY, CDR2 FYNNEI. Sample: PBMCs, taken from a glioma patient treated with radiotherapy, temozolomide or both. The V call is TRBV2, the J call TRBJ1-1, with a weak D call TRBD1 (6 bases). This clonotype was obtained from a man aged 50-60 years with glioma. CDR3 sequence: CASSESSQGKEDTEAFF. The DNA for the CDR3 is TGTGCCAGCAGTGAATCGTCGCAGGGGAAGGAGGACACTGAAGCTTTCTTT.